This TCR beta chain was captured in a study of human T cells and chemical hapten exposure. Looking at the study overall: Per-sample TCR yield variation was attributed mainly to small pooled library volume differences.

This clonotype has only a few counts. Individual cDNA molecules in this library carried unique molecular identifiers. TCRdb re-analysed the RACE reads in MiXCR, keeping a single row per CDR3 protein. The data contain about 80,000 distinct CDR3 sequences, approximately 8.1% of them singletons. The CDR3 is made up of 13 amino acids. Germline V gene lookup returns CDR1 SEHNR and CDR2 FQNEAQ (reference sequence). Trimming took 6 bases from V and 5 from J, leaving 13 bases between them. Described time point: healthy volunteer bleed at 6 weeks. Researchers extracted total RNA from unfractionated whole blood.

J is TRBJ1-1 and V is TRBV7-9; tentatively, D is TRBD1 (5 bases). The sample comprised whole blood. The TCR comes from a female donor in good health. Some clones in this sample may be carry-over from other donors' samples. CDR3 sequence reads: CASRSGEGTEAFF. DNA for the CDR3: TGTGCCAGCAGGTCGGGGGAGGGTACTGAAGCTTTCTTT.